This TCR beta chain was identified in a study of T cell responses to AZD1222 COVID-19 vaccine. TCRdb's table, derived via immunoSEQ multiplex PCR, lists solely in-frame clones and lacks some. The sample lists over 100,000 clones; roughly nine tenths were seen once. The specimen was peripheral blood, collected on day 0 of AZD1222 vaccination. The clonotype originates from an adult in good health.

The CDR3: CASSQSTGGTYGYTF. As DNA, the CDR3 is TGTGCCAGCAGCCAGTCGACAGGGGGGACCTATGGCTACACCTTC. This rearrangement joins TRBV4-2 to TRBJ1-2, with 9 bases that match TRBD1. Germline loops: CDR1 LGHNA, CDR2 YNFKEQ. V trimming: 3 bases; J trimming: 4 bases; junction bases outside the gene matches: 6. CDR3 length equals 15 residues.